These 28 T cell receptor beta chains were sequenced from one sample in a study of cytomegalovirus exposure and HLA in healthy donors. A multiplex PCR was run with 60 Vbeta primers and 13 Jbeta primers. Sequencing was performed with immunoSEQ multiplex PCR; in TCRdb, only in-frame clones are kept and a portion is missing. Of about 140,000 clones listed, 80% are singletons. Sequencing was done on a sample of PBMCs. These receptors were collected from a man aged 50-59 years in good health and CMV-seronegative.

This clone was observed a handful of times. The V call is TRBV7-9, the J call TRBJ2-7; weak D call: TRBD2 (5 bases). Germline values: CDR1 SEHNR, CDR2 FQNEAQ (reference sequence). The CDR3 has 15 amino acids. Trimming removed 4 bases at V and 3 bases at J, with 16 bases between. The CDR3 here is CASSSRVARYYEQYF. In DNA form, the CDR3 reads TGTGCCAGCAGCTCCCGGGTAGCGCGGTACTACGAGCAGTACTTC.

The chain joins TRBV15 to TRBJ1-5; 10 nucleotides agree with TRBD1. The germline V gene has CDR1 LNHNV and CDR2 YYDKDF (reference sequence). Trimming took 0 bases from V and 7 from J; bases not matched to a gene: 3. This CDR3 is 15 amino acids long. CDR3 DNA sequence: TGTGCCACCAGCAGAGAGGACAGGGGGTCGCAGCCCCAGCATTTT. It specifies CATSREDRGSQPQHF.

In DNA, the CDR3 is TGTGCCTGGAGTCTGCCAGGTAGCGGGGTCCTCACCGGGGAGCTGTTTTTT. It yields the protein CAWSLPGSGVLTGELFF. The chain carries TRBV30 and TRBJ2-2, with TRBD2 matching 8 bases. Germline CDR1 GTSNPN, CDR2 SVGIG (reference sequence). The length of the CDR3 is 17 residues. After removal of 2 bases from V and 4 bases from J, the junction contained 12 bases not matched to a gene.

This chain links TRBV2 with TRBJ1-5; D possibly corresponds to TRBD1 (5 bases). Germline CDR1 reads SNHLY; CDR2 reads FYNNEI. This CDR3 has 17 residues. Trimming removed 6 bases from V and 3 bases from J, with 21 bases in between. The CDR3 loop is CASSPLRTPFSNQPQHF. DNA for the CDR3: TGTGCCAGCAGCCCCCTAAGGACACCTTTTTCCAATCAGCCCCAGCATTTT.

The chain recombines TRBV6-4 with TRBJ2-2, with a tentative D call TRBD2 (5 bases). The ends were cut back, 0 bases at V and 3 bases at J, with 14 bases in the middle. Germline assignment: CDR1 MRHNA and CDR2 SNTAGT. The CDR3 is 17 residues long. CDR3 loop: CASSDSPVTTDTGELFF. CDR3 coding DNA: TGTGCCAGCAGTGACTCCCCTGTGACTACCGACACCGGGGAGCTGTTTTTT.

The J gene is TRBJ2-3, the V gene TRBV4-2, with D possibly TRBD2 on 5 matching bases. This CDR3 contains 15 residues. Germline V gives CDR1 LGHNA, CDR2 YNFKEQ. V lost 4 bases to trimming and J lost 6 bases, with 17 bases between them. The CDR3 region has the DNA TGTGCCAGCAGCCCTCCCCCGGCTAGCAGCGATACGCAGTATTTT. Its protein product is CASSPPPASSDTQYF.

The chain joins TRBV25-1 to TRBJ2-7; 7 bases line up with TRBD1. The CDR3 runs to 13 residues. The J segment lost 3 bases and the V segment lost 6 bases, leaving 5 bases of the junction unmatched. The V gene's germline CDR1 is MGHDK and CDR2 SYGVNS. The CDR3 reads CASSPWDSYEQYF. CDR3 DNA sequence: TGTGCCAGCAGCCCCTGGGACAGCTACGAGCAGTACTTC.

The rearrangement links TRBV6-1 to TRBJ2-7; D remains ambiguous. V was trimmed by 1 base and J by 6 bases, leaving 7 bases between them. This CDR3 is built from 12 residues. Germline V gene data show CDR1 as MNHNS and CDR2 as SASEGT. The chain's CDR3 is CASSEVLPEQYF. The CDR3 DNA reads TGTGCCAGCAGTGAAGTACTCCCCGAGCAGTACTTC.

The genes are TRBV5-1 and TRBJ2-7; D might be TRBD1 (6 bases). The CDR3 covers 14 residues. Trimming cost V 6 bases and J 1 base, with 14 bases left between them. Germline CDR1 is SGHRS and CDR2 is YFSETQ. The CDR3 DNA sequence: TGCGCCAGCACCCCCGGGACATTTTCCTACGAGCAGTACTTC. Translating it yields CASTPGTFSYEQYF.

The V call is TRBV7-2, the J call TRBJ2-5; 7 bases map to TRBD2. Germline loops: CDR1 SGHTA, CDR2 FQGNSA. The CDR3 length is 13 residues. The V and J ends lost 2 bases and 4 bases, in that order; junction bases with no gene match: 1. CDR3 protein: CASSLSGGETQYF. The CDR3 region has the DNA TGTGCCAGCAGCTTATCGGGAGGAGAGACCCAGTACTTC.

This chain connects TRBV30 to TRBJ2-7; 13 bases agree with TRBD2. Germline V gene sequence: CDR1 GTSNPN, CDR2 SVGIG (reference sequence). V dropped 4 bases and J dropped 3; count of bases not matched to a gene: 6. CDR3 length: 15 amino acids. The CDR3 region has the DNA TGTGCCTGGACCACGGGACTAGCGGGGCTCTACGAGCAGTACTTC. This gives the protein CAWTTGLAGLYEQYF.

V is TRBV6-5 and J is TRBJ2-5, with D tentatively TRBD2 (5 bases). The CDR3 contains 14 residues. V was clipped by 2 bases and J by 3 bases, with 10 bases between them. CDR1 is MNHEY, CDR2 SVGAGI, per germline. The DNA of the CDR3 is TGTGCCAGCAGTTACGGACGGGGAAAAGAGACCCAGTACTTC. As protein: CASSYGRGKETQYF.

The table lists this clone with a count of one. This chain joins TRBV9 and TRBJ2-1; tentatively, D is TRBD2 (6 bases). V gave up 4 bases and J gave up 15 bases, with 20 bases separating them. The germline CDR1 and CDR2 sequences are SGDLS and YYNGEE. The CDR3 has 13 amino acids. The DNA for the CDR3 is TGTGCCAGCAGCCCCCGGACTAACAGTTTGTCGTTCTTC. Residues: CASSPRTNSLSFF. Combining the CDR3 with reference TRBV9 and TRBJ2-1 gives the whole variable domain DSGVTQTPKHLITATGQRVTLRCSPRSGDLSVYWYQQSLDQGLQFLIQYYNGEERAKGNILERFSAQQFPDLHSELNLSSLELGDSALYFCASSPRTNSLSFFGPGTRLTVL.

The table lists this clone with a count of one. The chain recombines TRBV7-7 with TRBJ2-2; TRBD1 matches at 7 bases. V shed 5 bases and J 3 bases; nucleotides not matched to a gene: 3. Germline V gene sequence: CDR1 SSHAT, CDR2 FNYEAQ (reference sequence). This CDR3 is 14 amino acids long. CDR3 region: CASSRTGDTGELFF. The CDR3 DNA reads TGTGCCAGCAGCCGAACAGGGGACACCGGGGAGCTGTTTTTT.

This rearrangement joins TRBV7-9 to TRBJ1-3; the D is unclear. CDR1 is SEHNR and CDR2 is FQNEAQ in the germline V gene (reference sequence). Between the trimmed V and J ends, which lost 5 bases and 1 base, there was a span of 15 bases. CDR3 length: 16 residues. The DNA of the CDR3 is TGTGCCAGCAGCCAAGACGGGTTCTCATCTGGAAACACCATATATTTT. This sequence encodes CASSQDGFSSGNTIYF.

The CDR3 DNA is TGTGCCAGCAGTGATGTGGGAGGGAGCACTAGCACAGATACGCAGTATTTT. It translates to CASSDVGGSTSTDTQYF. The rearrangement uses TRBV2 and TRBJ2-3; 7 bases match TRBD2. Germline values: CDR1 SNHLY, CDR2 FYNNEI. This CDR3 spans 17 amino acids. V shed 3 bases and J 0 bases; nucleotides not matched to a gene: 9.

The chain joins TRBV9 to TRBJ2-3; 9 nucleotides match TRBD2. Germline-derived CDR1 and CDR2 are SGDLS and YYNGEE. Unmatched junction bases numbered 4, after V lost 0 bases and J lost 5 bases. CDR3 length: 15 amino acids. The CDR3: CASSVGAGGQDTQYF. DNA of the CDR3: TGTGCCAGCAGCGTAGGGGCGGGGGGGCAAGATACGCAGTATTTT.

The V and J genes are TRBV15 and TRBJ1-5; 7 bases match TRBD1. Germline CDR1 and CDR2: LNHNV and YYDKDF (reference sequence). CDR3 size: 16 residues. V was clipped by 1 base and J by 2 bases; unmatched bases: 5. The CDR3 DNA is TGTGCCACCAGCAGAGCTGGGACAGAGGGCAATCAGCCCCAGCATTTT. Amino acid sequence: CATSRAGTEGNQPQHF.

This chain uses TRBV27 with TRBJ2-5; the match to TRBD1 covers 7 bases. The CDR3 contains 16 residues. Germline CDR1 MNHEY, CDR2 SMNVEV (reference sequence). Trimming at V came to 2 bases and at J to 5 bases, leaving 11 bases not matched to a gene. CDR3 DNA: TGTGCCAGCAGTTTAAATGCGCCCCCGGGACAGGAGACCCAGTACTTC. Its translation: CASSLNAPPGQETQYF.

The CDR3 reads CASRASSGNTIYF. The CDR3 DNA is TGTGCCAGCAGGGCTAGCTCTGGAAACACCATATATTTT. The chain joins TRBV14 to TRBJ1-3, with D hard to call. Trimming removed 6 bases at V and 0 bases at J, with 6 bases between. In germline, CDR1 is SGHDN, CDR2 FVKESK. The CDR3 length is 13 residues. Drawing the rest from reference TRBV14 and TRBJ1-3, the complete variable domain is EAGVTQFPSHSVIEKGQTVTLRCDPISGHDNLYWYRRVMGKEIKFLLHFVKESKQDESGMPNNRFLAERTGGTYSTLKVQPAELEDSGVYFCASRASSGNTIYFGEGSWLTVV.

This rearrangement joins TRBV9 to TRBJ1-1; 7 positions agree with TRBD1. V dropped 6 bases and J dropped 1; count of bases not matched to a gene: 3. The CDR3 length is 13 residues. Germline lookup yields CDR1 SGDLS and CDR2 YYNGEE. The CDR3 coding sequence is TGTGCCAGCACCGGGACAGAGAACACTGAAGCTTTCTTT. Protein: CASTGTENTEAFF.

V and J are TRBV11-1 and TRBJ2-2; D is unresolved. Germline values: CDR1 SGHAT, CDR2 FQDESV (reference sequence). This CDR3 is built from 12 residues. V was shortened by 4 bases and J by 3 bases, with 3 bases between the two germline ends. The CDR3 region has the DNA TGTGCCAGCAGCTCTGACACCGGGGAGCTGTTTTTT. Translation: CASSSDTGELFF.

The rearrangement links TRBV5-6 to TRBJ1-5, with 7 bases that match TRBD1. Germline-derived CDR1 and CDR2 are SGHDT and YYEEEE. The ends lost 4 bases at V and 4 bases at J; junction bases unmatched: 2. There are 13 residues in the CDR3. The CDR3 bases are TGTGCCAGCAGCATGACAGGGAATCAGCCCCAGCATTTT. It yields the protein CASSMTGNQPQHF.

In its sample, this clone was seen once. J is TRBJ1-2 and V is TRBV7-9; no reliable D call. From germline, CDR1 is SEHNR and CDR2 FQNEAQ (reference sequence). V was trimmed by 6 bases and J by 2 bases, leaving 10 bases between them. CDR3 size: 13 residues. CDR3 protein: CASSPELNYGYTF. The CDR3 region has the DNA TGTGCCAGCAGTCCAGAATTAAACTATGGCTACACCTTC.

V is TRBV28 and J is TRBJ1-5; TRBD1 matches at 7 bases. Germline CDR1 is MDHEN and CDR2 is SYDVKM. This CDR3 spans 15 amino acids. With V trimmed by 7 bases and J by 3 bases, 9 bases remained unmatched. CDR3 bases: TGTGCCAGCAACCCCAGGGGGGTCACCAATCAGCCCCAGCATTTT. Translated, it gives CASNPRGVTNQPQHF.

This chain joins TRBV11-3 and TRBJ2-1, with D perhaps TRBD1 (6 bases). V was pared by 6 bases and J by 10 bases, with 16 bases between. The V gene's germline CDR1 is SGHNT and CDR2 YENEEA. The CDR3 runs 13 residues. The CDR3 sequence: CASSPEQGTEQFF. CDR3 bases: TGTGCCAGCAGTCCGGAACAGGGAACCGAGCAGTTCTTC.

This clone was observed a handful of times. The chain has TRBV5-6 and TRBJ1-5; D is possibly TRBD1 (5 bases). From germline, CDR1 is SGHDT and CDR2 YYEEEE. V was shortened by 4 bases and J by 7 bases, with 18 bases between the two germline ends. CDR3 size: 15 residues. CDR3 bases: TGTGCCAGCAGCCGAGACGGGGGGTTTGGACAGCCCCAGCATTTT. Its protein is CASSRDGGFGQPQHF.

The rearrangement joins TRBV2 to TRBJ1-2, with 8 bases matching TRBD1. The CDR3 covers 13 residues. After removal of 5 bases from V and 7 bases from J, the junction contained 6 bases not matched to a gene. The germline V gene has CDR1 SNHLY and CDR2 FYNNEI. The CDR3 coding sequence is TGTGCCAGCAGTTCTGACAGGGGAGGTGGCTACACCTTC. It is translated as CASSSDRGGGYTF.